This T cell receptor beta chain was found in a study of radiotherapy plus CTLA-4 blockade in lung cancer. At the level of the study: An objective response was seen in around 19% of patients, and disease control in just over 30%. Points from the study as a whole: Expansion of tumor-derived TCR clones was observed in blood after radiotherapy plus ipilimumab.

A word on this clone: Its antigen is unknown.

Profiling relied on immunoSEQ multiplex PCR, and the TCRdb table lists in-frame clones only, not all of them. The sample holds tens of thousands of clones; 84% are singletons and the top ten take around 5.1%. The V gene's germline CDR1 is SNHLY and CDR2 FYNNEI. Trimming removed 6 bases from V and 4 bases from J, with 10 bases in between. The length of the CDR3 is 13 residues. The source of this sequence is a human donor with non-small cell lung cancer whose response to radiotherapy plus ipilimumab could not be evaluated. The sequencing here drew on peripheral blood, taken from a patient treated with radiotherapy plus ipilimumab. V is TRBV2 and J is TRBJ1-5; D not resolved. The CDR3 DNA reads as TGTGCCAGCAGAAAGTTGGAGAATCAGCCCCAGCATTTT. Encoded protein: CASRKLENQPQHF.